Listed here is a single T cell receptor (beta chain). This clone's antigen is unknown. No base-level quality is on record; no much larger clone is a single base apart. In total, roughly 670 healthy bone marrow donors made up the cohort. All cohort members were sampled while nominally healthy, although unrecorded immune exposures were likely present. The donor was CMV seronegative and was included in the group of several hundred seronegative cohort members. Each donor provided a peripheral blood sample, and peripheral blood mononuclear cells were used for TCR beta sequencing. Genomic DNA was extracted from the blood cell samples with the Qiagen DNeasy Blood Extraction Kit. The data are from a study of cytomegalovirus exposure and HLA in healthy donors (TCRdb year 2017). For the wider study: In an earlier analysis of under 600 of the donors, approximately 260 Gb of sequence data and roughly 100 million unique TCR beta sequences from about 179 million T cells were reported. Among about 360 genotyped donors of the cohort, an average of 235,054 unique TCR beta nucleotide sequences were sequenced per donor, roughly 20% of them non-productive. Among the roughly 400 genotyped donors, under 90% belonged to the genetic ancestry cluster associated with self-reported Caucasian donors. All discovery cohort repertoires had been generated using a single sequencing platform. Both class I and class II loci were covered by HLA typing, at four-digit resolution. An earlier analysis of approximately 580 of the donors used high-throughput TCR beta sequencing to judge whether each TCR beta V gene segment behaved as functional or pseudogenic. The T cell repertoires of 666 subjects were profiled by immunosequencing and related to cytomegalovirus serostatus. Donor age, sex, ethnicity and CMV serostatus were compiled alongside the repertoire data. Several DR-DQ haplotypes were handled as single units for association and clustering because linkage in the cohort was strong. Typing coverage differed by locus: A, B, C, DRB1 and DQB1 were typed in roughly 629-630 donors, DQA1 in about 500, DPA1 in some 600, and DPB1 in just under 490. A later genetic analysis took genome-wide SNP genotypes for about three fifths of the 666 donors and used that subset as a discovery cohort. The later analysis used no new phenotypic data to find candidate immune exposures, relying instead on TCR beta sequences and their occurrence across donors. Roughly 310 gigabases of sequencing data and tens of millions of unique TCR sequences were included in an early release covering roughly 600 HLA-typed donors. To predict cytomegalovirus infection status, the study brought together high-throughput TCR immunosequencing, statistical association of individual TCRs with disease status, and machine learning. The study aimed to test whether signatures of past pathogen exposure could be identified by cataloging public T cell receptors. A later analysis re-analyzed previously published TCR beta repertoires from several hundred donors and added high-resolution HLA genotyping to study TCR occurrence patterns. Along with the approximately 700-subject first cohort, a separate validation cohort of over 90 different subjects was used. The paper as a whole reports these results and caveats: Most CMV-associated TCR beta chains appeared to be HLA-restricted in a later analysis, and the HLA associations seemed to be driven largely by CMV exposure. Compared with equally common non-associated chains, HLA-associated TCR beta chains in a later analysis were more clonally expanded and had lower generation probabilities. Because some donors lacked HLA typing at each locus, the association tests relied only on the typed subset. According to a later analysis, parvovirus B19, influenza, CMV and Epstein-Barr virus appeared linked to several top co-occurrence clusters. Linkage disequilibrium might explain the correlated functional status among segregating V segments, but an unknown experimental factor could not be excluded. The study gave a list of more than 150 TCR beta chains associated with cytomegalovirus. According to a later genetic analysis, donors in an Asian-associated ancestry cluster had fewer N-insertions in productive TCRs than the roughly 700-donor mean. Cytomegalovirus status was reported to be diagnosed by the classifier with high specificity and sensitivity in both the original and validation cohorts. A cluster of highly shared sequence variants was judged likely to represent a technical artifact of the sequencing pipeline. A further reported finding was that TCR beta sequences accurately predicted the HLA-A and HLA-B alleles for most subjects in the first cohort. It was suggested by the authors that the approach could potentially be generalized to other disease states and immunological phenotypes. Immune exposure information for the cohort was limited to CMV serostatus. In an earlier analysis of more than 450 of the donors, most TCR beta V segments were observed in productive rearrangements about 90% or about 30% of the time, broadly matching IMGT annotations. Because counts were too low, about 18 rarely observed V segments, including chromosome 9 orphons, were left out of the earlier analysis of a few hundred of the donors. The cohort was sequenced for TCR beta chains only, and without alpha or paired-chain data the features that could be detected were limited. In a later analysis, some 17,000 TCR beta sequences were associated with specific HLA alleles at a false discovery rate of 0.05. Some IMGT-functional V segments, including TRBV6-2 and TRBV6-3, could not be distinguished by the 87-base-pair reads and were therefore excluded. In a later genetic analysis, a missense DCLRE1C variant was associated with V-gene and J-gene trimming of TCR beta chains, and the association was replicated in an independent cohort. Across donors, most TCR sequences were observed very rarely, whereas some public TCRs were present in many individuals. Strong co-occurrence of HLA alleles, especially DR and DQ, made assigning TCR associations to individual alleles difficult. Sequencing depth was assumed to be roughly uniform across donors in the presence/absence analyses, though that assumption may not hold. In a later analysis, TCR association rates were found to vary across HLA loci, with the most associated TCRs seen for DRB1 alleles and the fewest for HLA-C alleles. Three of the identified cytomegalovirus-associated TCR beta chains were confirmed in vitro to be specific for cytomegalovirus antigens.

The cysteine opens and the phenylalanine closes a CDR3 of 16 amino acids. The retained sequence is limited to the CDR3, 48 bases, with the frame set at the first base. V ends up 2 bases short and J 7 bases short, with an unmatched junction base count of 3. The germline V gene (reference sequence) specifies LNHDA as CDR1 and SQIVND as CDR2. The method was the immunoSEQ multiplex PCR assay. For the multiplex PCR, a mixture combining 60 forward primers for TCR Vbeta segments and 13 reverse primers for TCR Jbeta segments was used. A multiplex PCR assay on genomic DNA amplified the CDR3 region of rearranged TCR beta genes. On the Illumina HiSeq System, the amplified TCR beta libraries were sequenced as 87-base-pair reads. For the original study's pipeline: Across the 640 or so repertoires, a later analysis counted around 80 million unique TCR beta chains, roughly 11 million of which were shared by at least two donors. A nearest-neighbor algorithm error-corrected the raw reads and collapsed the reads into unique sequences, merging closely related sequences to remove PCR and sequencing errors. V, D and J gene segments were assigned by aligning CDR3 sequences to IMGT reference sequences. For a sequence to be retained, a match of at least six nucleotides to both a V gene segment and a J gene segment was required. A rearrangement counted as productive if the CDR3 had no stop codons and remained in frame with V and J, and every other rearrangement counted as non-productive. Following IMGT convention, CDR3 was defined as the stretch from the second conserved V-encoded cysteine to the conserved J-encoded phenylalanine. In an earlier analysis of approximately 500 of the donors, sequences lacking an unambiguous match to a single V gene segment were excluded. An earlier analysis of over 450 of the donors classified V segments as functional when productive rearrangements were above 56.7% and as segregating when the standard deviation between donors was above 5%. A statistical classification framework was built to diagnose cytomegalovirus status from the catalog of TCR beta chain sequences. V and J gene assignment, in a later analysis, came from comparing TCR nucleotide sequences with IMGT/GENE-DB human TR gene sequences. In a later analysis, CDR3 sequences and most-parsimonious VDJ recombination scenarios were assigned using the TCRdist pipeline. In a later analysis, each TCR beta chain was defined by its CDR3 amino acid sequence together with its V-gene family, and reads lacking a unique V-gene family were excluded. A later analysis removed 600 or so highly shared, low-generation-probability nucleotide sequences to deal with suspected cross-contamination and a sequencing artifact. In a later analysis, a clonal expansion index was calculated for each public chain from normalized within-repertoire ranks of inferred template counts. In a later analysis, generation probabilities were computed using a VDJ recombination model fitted to out-of-frame rearrangements, and the results were checked against IGoR. In a later analysis, TCR-TCR, TCR-HLA and TCR-CMV co-occurrence was scored with hypergeometric tests, and a repertoire-size bias correction was applied to TCR pairs. False discovery rates were estimated in a later analysis by permuting HLA or CMV assignments 20 times. In a later analysis, co-occurring TCRs were grouped using DBSCAN, with TCRdist sequence similarity added in when clustering inside HLA-allele-positive subsets. Repertoires with fewer than 30,000 or more than 120,000 public chains were left out of co-occurrence clustering, as were roughly five repertoires with anomalous nucleotide sharing. As stored in TCRdb, this immuneACCESS dataset retains in-frame rearrangements with V and J assigned. A fraction of the clones does not appear; measured against another copy, unresolved V genes explain less than half of the discrepancy, and the remainder lacks a known reason. The V and J calls and clone size are taken from that table; D and trimming were inferred from the DNA. This sample holds tens of thousands of clones; about three quarters were observed only once. The ten biggest clones cover approximately 9.8% of the sample.

The sample taken for sequencing was PBMCs. The sequence links TRBV19 to TRBJ2-1, and 15 junctional nucleotides match TRBD2. The clonotype originates from a man aged 35 to 55 in good health and CMV-seronegative. The CDR3 protein: CASSIWTSGRANEQFF. The sequenced DNA: TGTGCCAGTAGTATATGGACTAGCGGGAGGGCGAATGAGCAGTTCTTC.